This T cell receptor beta chain was documented in a study of blood T cell repertoires in COVID-19 (dated by TCRdb to the early 2020s). Concerning the study at large: Samples from collaborators originated in the United States, Italy and Spain and spanned both the acute and convalescent phases of COVID-19. The material from the prospective study consisted of cDNA or gDNA derived from T cells, B-cell-depleted T cells, or PBMCs. The dataset comprised deeply sampled blood TCRbeta repertoires from subjects exposed to, actively infected with, or recovered from COVID-19. The repertoires were made available in a free public database intended to serve as a resource for research on the immune response to SARS-CoV-2. The samples were drawn from two sources: the first 160 participants of the ongoing ImmuneRACE study, and 1,254 subjects contributed by 6 global collaborators. Nearly every sample came with metadata listing a de-identified subject ID, COVID-19 status, age in years and sex. HLA class I and class II types, where available, came from metadata supplied by the sample provider rather than from assay-based typing.

TCRbeta CDR3 regions were amplified from genomic DNA using the immunoSEQ Assay, a bias-controlled multiplex PCR. In the authors' own workflow: The number of nucleated cells in each sample was estimated from the amplification of reference gene primers within the assay. To quantify the absolute abundance of each unique TCRbeta CDR3 rearrangement, sequence reads were collapsed and filtered. For each sample, productive Simpson clonality was calculated as the square root of Simpson's diversity index across productive rearrangements. Here the immuneACCESS table is served through TCRdb, limited to in-frame sequences with V and J called. Missing clones are a known gap in these copies; in checked studies unresolved V genes cover under half, and the rest lacks a known reason. V and J calls and clone size come straight from that table; D and trimming were deduced from the DNA. Across this sample there are about 380,000 clones, with 85% seen only once. 3% to 4% of the sample rests with the top ten.

From V the trimming removes 0 bases and from J it removes 3 bases, while the gene matches leave 4 bases of the junction unaccounted for. Its CDR3 holds 16 amino acids, cysteine through phenylalanine. Left in the record is the CDR3 DNA by itself, 48 bases read in frame from the first base. The germline V gene encodes CDR1 LGHNA and CDR2 YNFKEQ. Points on this clone: Its specific antigen is unknown. Base qualities are not provided; no much larger clone lies one nucleotide away.

Study-wide conclusions, independent of this receptor: Clinical and demographic metadata were provided uncurated, with the amount varying by source and participant.

Collaborating institutions collected whole blood in K2EDTA tubes following their own protocols. For TCRbeta analysis, collaborators shipped samples as frozen whole blood, isolated PBMCs, or DNA extracted from either of those sample types. Sequencing was carried out using peripheral blood. This TCR came from a woman aged 18-29 years with acute or convalescent COVID-19. The V gene is TRBV4-2 and the J gene is TRBJ2-5; 10 bases in the junction line up with TRBD2. The nucleotide sequence reads as follows: TGTGCCAGCAGCCAAGATAGGAGCGGGGGGGAAGAGACCCAGTACTTC. Protein translation: CASSQDRSGGEETQYF.